The TCR beta chain under discussion was sequenced for a study of CD8 T cells in Susac syndrome. The length of the CDR3 is 18 residues. CDR1 is KGHDR and CDR2 is SFDVKD in the germline V gene. Trimming cost V 4 bases and J 2 bases, with 21 bases left between them. cDNA came from 0.5 to 1 ug RNA primed by random hexamers. Multiplex PCR with immunoSEQ amplified the TCR beta CDR3 across 54 Vbeta and 13 Jbeta. MiXCR, applied by TCRdb to the immunoSEQ multiplex PCR reads, yields one record per CDR3 protein. The sample contains fewer than 200,000 distinct CDR3 sequences, just under 95% of which appear only once. FACS enriched CD8+ TEMRA cells, while bulk CD8+ and CD4+ were negatively isolated.

The chain has TRBV24-1 and TRBJ2-3; a weak D match, TRBD2 (5 bases). The receptor was isolated from a human donor in good health. The specimen sequenced was CD4+ T cells from PBMCs. Written as DNA, the CDR3 is TGTGCCACCAGTGACCCTACTACTGGCGGGCTCGCCACAGATACGCAGTATTTT. It translates to CATSDPTTGGLATDTQYF.